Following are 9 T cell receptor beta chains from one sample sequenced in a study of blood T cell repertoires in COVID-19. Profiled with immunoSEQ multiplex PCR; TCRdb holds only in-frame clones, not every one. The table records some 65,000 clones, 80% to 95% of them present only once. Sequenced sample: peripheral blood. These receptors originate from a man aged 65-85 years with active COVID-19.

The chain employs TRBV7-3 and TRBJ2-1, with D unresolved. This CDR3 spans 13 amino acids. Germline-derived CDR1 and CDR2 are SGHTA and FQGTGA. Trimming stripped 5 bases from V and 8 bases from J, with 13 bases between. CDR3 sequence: CASSPVVSDEQFF. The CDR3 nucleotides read TGTGCCAGCAGCCCGGTTGTTTCGGATGAGCAGTTCTTC.

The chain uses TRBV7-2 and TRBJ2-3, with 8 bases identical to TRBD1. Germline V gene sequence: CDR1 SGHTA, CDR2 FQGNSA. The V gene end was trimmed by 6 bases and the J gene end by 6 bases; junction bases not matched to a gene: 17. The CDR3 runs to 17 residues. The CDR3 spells CASRPGPVGTGGDTQYF. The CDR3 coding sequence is TGTGCCAGCAGGCCAGGTCCCGTTGGGACAGGTGGCGATACGCAGTATTTT.

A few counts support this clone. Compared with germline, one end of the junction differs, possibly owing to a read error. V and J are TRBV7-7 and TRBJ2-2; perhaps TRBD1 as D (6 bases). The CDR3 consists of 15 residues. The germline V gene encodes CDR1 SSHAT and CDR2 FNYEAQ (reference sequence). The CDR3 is CASSSSTGNTGELFF. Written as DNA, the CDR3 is TGTGCTAGCAGCTCTTCGACAGGGAACACCGGGGAGCTGTTTTTT.

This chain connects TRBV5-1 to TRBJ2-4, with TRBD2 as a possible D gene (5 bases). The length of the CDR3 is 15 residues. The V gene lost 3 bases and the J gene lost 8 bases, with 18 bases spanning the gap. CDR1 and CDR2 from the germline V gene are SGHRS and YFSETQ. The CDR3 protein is CASSSGLSNRDIQYF. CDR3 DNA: TGCGCCAGCAGCTCCGGACTCTCCAATCGGGACATTCAGTACTTC.

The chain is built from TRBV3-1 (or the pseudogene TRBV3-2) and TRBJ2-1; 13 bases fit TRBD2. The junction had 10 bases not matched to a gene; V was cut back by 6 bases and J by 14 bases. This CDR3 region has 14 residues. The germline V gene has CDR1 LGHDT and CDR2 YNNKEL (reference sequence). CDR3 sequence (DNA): TGTGCCAGCAGGCACACTAGCGGGGGGGCGTCGGAGTTCTTC. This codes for CASRHTSGGASEFF.

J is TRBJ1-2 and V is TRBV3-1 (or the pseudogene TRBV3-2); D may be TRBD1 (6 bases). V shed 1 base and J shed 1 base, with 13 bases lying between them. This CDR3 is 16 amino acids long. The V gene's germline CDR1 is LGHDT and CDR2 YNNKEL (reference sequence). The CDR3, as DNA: TGTGCCAGCAGCCAAGGCGGGGGCTACGATAACTATGGCTACACCTTC. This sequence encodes CASSQGGGYDNYGYTF.

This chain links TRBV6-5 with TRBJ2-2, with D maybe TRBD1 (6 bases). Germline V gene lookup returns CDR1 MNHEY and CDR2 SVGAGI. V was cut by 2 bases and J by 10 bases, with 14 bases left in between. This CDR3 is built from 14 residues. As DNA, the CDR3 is TGTGCCAGCAGTTACGGGTGGGGGCGCAAGGAGCTGTTTTTT. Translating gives CASSYGWGRKELFF.

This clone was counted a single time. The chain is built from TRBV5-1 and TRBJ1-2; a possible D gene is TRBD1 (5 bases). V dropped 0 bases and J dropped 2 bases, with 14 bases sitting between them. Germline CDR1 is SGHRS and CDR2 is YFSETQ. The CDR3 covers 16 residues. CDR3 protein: CASSLDGGGGNYGYTF. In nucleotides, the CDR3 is TGCGCCAGCAGCTTGGATGGCGGGGGAGGAAACTATGGCTACACCTTC.

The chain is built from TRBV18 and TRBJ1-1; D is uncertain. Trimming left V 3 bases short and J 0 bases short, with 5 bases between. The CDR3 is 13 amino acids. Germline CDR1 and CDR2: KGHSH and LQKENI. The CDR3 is CASSPILNTEAFF. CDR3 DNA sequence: TGTGCCAGCTCACCTATTCTGAACACTGAAGCTTTCTTT.